This T cell receptor beta chain was found in a study of cytomegalovirus exposure and HLA in healthy donors (dated by TCRdb to 2015 to 2018). Broadly, across the study: According to a later analysis, one platform produced both the approximately 110 validation repertoires and the approximately 600 repertoires of the first cohort. The study aimed to test whether signatures of past pathogen exposure could be identified by cataloging public T cell receptors. Along with the roughly 700-subject first cohort, a separate validation cohort of over 90 different subjects was used. To predict cytomegalovirus infection status, the study brought together high-throughput TCR immunosequencing, statistical association of individual TCRs with disease status, and machine learning. What the authors observed across the whole study: Most TCR sequences were seen in very few donors, while some public TCRs were found in many individuals. It was suggested by the authors that the approach could potentially be generalized to other disease states and immunological phenotypes. In the study, around 150 TCR beta chains were listed as associated with cytomegalovirus. In vitro tests confirmed that a few of the cytomegalovirus-associated TCR beta chains recognize cytomegalovirus antigens. A later analysis found that TCRs clustered in the first cohort also tended to co-occur in the roughly 120 validation repertoires, with 90% to 95% of cluster scores above 0. In both the original and validation cohorts, the classifier was reported to diagnose cytomegalovirus status with high specificity and sensitivity. A later analysis lacked HLA typing for the validation cohort, so it scored co-occurrence in that cohort across all 120 or so repertoires.

The donors belonged to the validation cohort of roughly 120 subjects, which was separate from the approximately 680-subject first cohort. The CDR3, cysteine through phenylalanine, is 17 amino acids long. Here the CDR3 DNA is all that survives: 51 bases in frame from base 1. Germline trimming: 4 bases from V, 6 bases from J; junction bases outside gene matches: 8. CDR1 SGDLS and CDR2 YYNGEE are derived from the germline V gene. With regard to this clone: The antigen it binds to is not known. It has no much larger one-base neighbor in the sample; base qualities were not kept.

The library was built by means of the immunoSEQ multiplex PCR assay. The authors' pipeline ran thus. To diagnose cytomegalovirus status from the catalog of TCR beta chain sequences, a statistical classification framework was built. TCRdb limited this immuneACCESS table to in-frame rearrangements with V and J called. A share of clones is missing; checked studies link under half to unresolved V genes, and the rest is unexplained. V and J calls and clone size come straight from that table; D and trimming were deduced from the DNA. Within this sample are under 200,000 clones, with 81% of them counted one time only. Around 1.3% of the sample is in the top ten clones.

This sequence originates from a woman aged 30 to 39 in good health and CMV-seronegative. The receptor chain draws on TRBV9 and TRBJ2-2; TRBD2 aligns with 14 central bases. Input material: PBMCs. The CDR3 corresponds to CASSPGTSGSYPGELFF. The nucleotide sequence is TGTGCCAGCAGCCCCGGGACTAGCGGGAGTTACCCCGGGGAGCTGTTTTTT.